The 13 T cell receptor beta chains below were found in one sample sequenced in a study of cytomegalovirus exposure and HLA in healthy donors. A multiplex PCR was run with 60 Vbeta primers and 13 Jbeta primers. Here immunoSEQ multiplex PCR was the method, and the copy in TCRdb shows in-frame clones only, minus some. Among about 170,000 clones listed, more than 65% were seen once. The sample was PBMCs. These receptors all stem from a male donor in good health and CMV-seronegative.

The chain carries TRBV19 and TRBJ1-1; 8 nucleotides align to TRBD1. The CDR3 covers 15 residues. The junction had 7 bases not matched to a gene; V was cut back by 3 bases and J by 4 bases. CDR1 and CDR2 from the germline V gene are LNHDA and SQIVND (reference sequence). CDR3 protein: CASSIPTGGITEAFF. The DNA for the CDR3 is TGTGCCAGTAGTATCCCAACAGGGGGGATCACTGAAGCTTTCTTT.

The V call is TRBV2, the J call TRBJ1-1; possibly TRBD1 for D (5 bases). CDR3 size: 13 residues. Germline CDR1 SNHLY, CDR2 FYNNEI. V was shortened by 7 bases and J by 1 base, with 10 bases between the two germline ends. This CDR3 is CASTEGANTEAFF. Written as DNA, the CDR3 is TGTGCCAGCACAGAAGGGGCGAACACTGAAGCTTTCTTT. The complete variable domain, with remaining parts taken from reference TRBV2 and TRBJ1-1, reads EPEVTQTPSHQVTQMGQEVILRCVPISNHLYFYWYRQILGQKVEFLVSFYNNEISEKSEIFDDQFSVERPDGSNFTLKIRSTKLEDSAMYFCASTEGANTEAFFGQGTRLTVV.

This clone was found once. The chain is built from TRBV29-1 and TRBJ2-3, with 13 bases identical to TRBD2. The CDR3 is made up of 13 amino acids. The V segment lost 4 bases and the J segment 10 bases; nucleotides outside the gene matches: 5. Per germline, CDR1 SQVTM and CDR2 ANQGSEA. CDR3 sequence: CSVAPGLAGSQYF. The CDR3 bases are TGCAGCGTTGCCCCGGGACTAGCGGGGTCGCAGTATTTT.

The chain combines TRBV10-2 with TRBJ2-1; TRBD1 aligns across 9 bases. Trimming cost V 6 bases and J 2 bases; bases outside gene matches: 2. This CDR3 comprises 14 residues. Germline V gene lookup returns CDR1 WSHSY and CDR2 SAAADI. The CDR3 is CASRGTGPYNEQFF. The DNA of the CDR3 is TGCGCCAGCAGGGGGACAGGGCCCTACAATGAGCAGTTCTTC.

The V call is TRBV7-9, the J call TRBJ2-5, with a tentative D call TRBD2 (6 bases). The V gene's germline CDR1 is SEHNR and CDR2 FQNEAQ (reference sequence). CDR3 size: 13 residues. Trimming removed 5 bases from V and 1 base from J, with 8 bases in between. CDR3 sequence: CASSLSGQETQYF. For the CDR3, the DNA is TGTGCCAGCAGCCTTAGCGGCCAAGAGACCCAGTACTTC.

The V gene is TRBV4-2, the J gene TRBJ2-4; TRBD2 agrees at 9 bases. The CDR3 loop spans 16 amino acids. V was pared by 4 bases and J by 1 base, with 5 bases of the junction left unmatched. Per germline, CDR1 LGHNA and CDR2 YNFKEQ. CDR3 bases: TGTGCCAGCAGCCCAGTAGGGACTAGCGCCAAAAACATTCAGTACTTC. It yields the protein CASSPVGTSAKNIQYF.

The V gene is TRBV7-9, the J gene TRBJ2-3, with 16 nucleotides matching TRBD2. With 4 bases clipped from V and 4 bases from J, the junction kept 11 bases outside the gene matches. Per germline, CDR1 SEHNR and CDR2 FQNEAQ (reference sequence). The CDR3 is 19 amino acids. In DNA form, the CDR3 reads TGTGCCAGCAGCTCTCTACCGGGACTAGCGGGGGGGCCTCCAGATACGCAGTATTTT. Protein product: CASSSLPGLAGGPPDTQYF.

CDR3 amino acids: CAWSDKSRAPTDTQYF. The CDR3 region has the DNA TGTGCCTGGAGTGATAAGTCGCGGGCCCCCACAGATACGCAGTATTTT. The chain carries TRBV30 and TRBJ2-3, with D possibly TRBD2 on 5 matching bases. Looked up from germline, CDR1 is GTSNPN and CDR2 is SVGIG (reference sequence). This CDR3 has 16 residues. The V end lost 1 base, the J end lost 2 bases, and 16 bases lay between the germline ends.

The chain recombines TRBV11-1 with TRBJ2-3, with 11 bases that match TRBD1. J was trimmed by 1 base and V by 4 bases; bases with no gene match: 7. The CDR3 sequence is 17 residues long. Germline CDR1 is SGHAT and CDR2 is FQDESV (reference sequence). This chain's CDR3 is CASSSGGQGAGTDTQYF. Here the CDR3 DNA reads TGTGCCAGCAGCTCGGGAGGACAGGGGGCGGGCACAGATACGCAGTATTTT.

The chain couples TRBV5-4 to TRBJ2-6, with D uncertain. Germline V gives CDR1 SGHNT, CDR2 YYREEE (reference sequence). V was shortened by 0 bases and J by 5 bases, with 9 bases between the two germline ends. The CDR3 covers 15 residues. The CDR3: CASSLAADRANVLTF. The CDR3 nucleotides read TGTGCCAGCAGCTTGGCCGCCGACAGGGCCAACGTCCTGACTTTC. Filled out from reference TRBV5-4 and TRBJ2-6, the complete variable domain reads ETGVTQSPTHLIKTRGQQVTLRCSSQSGHNTVSWYQQALGQGPQFIFQYYREEENGRGNFPPRFSGLQFPNYSSELNVNALELDDSALYLCASSLAADRANVLTFGAGSRLTVL.

The V call is TRBV9, the J call TRBJ2-7; 9 bases match TRBD1. The V segment lost 1 base and the J segment 5 bases; nucleotides outside the gene matches: 4. The germline CDR1 and CDR2 sequences are SGDLS and YYNGEE. This CDR3 has 14 residues. The CDR3 loop is CASSVRTGDNEQYF. DNA of the CDR3: TGTGCCAGCAGCGTAAGGACAGGGGACAACGAGCAGTACTTC.

The rearrangement uses TRBV5-1 and TRBJ2-2, with a tentative D call TRBD1 (5 bases). This CDR3 region has 13 residues. Germline V gene data show CDR1 as SGHRS and CDR2 as YFSETQ. The V end lost 7 bases, the J end lost 1 base, and 8 bases lay between the germline ends. The CDR3, as DNA: TGCGCCAGCCTCCAGGGGAACACCGGGGAGCTGTTTTTT. Encoded protein: CASLQGNTGELFF.

The rearrangement uses TRBV6-1 and TRBJ2-7; possibly TRBD2 for D (5 bases). The CDR3 sequence is 14 residues long. The germline CDR1 and CDR2 sequences are MNHNS and SASEGT. V gave up 4 bases and J gave up 5 bases, with 15 bases separating them. CDR3 residues: CASSGRFRGDEQYF. In nucleotides, the CDR3 is TGTGCCAGCAGTGGGAGGTTCCGTGGGGACGAGCAGTACTTC.